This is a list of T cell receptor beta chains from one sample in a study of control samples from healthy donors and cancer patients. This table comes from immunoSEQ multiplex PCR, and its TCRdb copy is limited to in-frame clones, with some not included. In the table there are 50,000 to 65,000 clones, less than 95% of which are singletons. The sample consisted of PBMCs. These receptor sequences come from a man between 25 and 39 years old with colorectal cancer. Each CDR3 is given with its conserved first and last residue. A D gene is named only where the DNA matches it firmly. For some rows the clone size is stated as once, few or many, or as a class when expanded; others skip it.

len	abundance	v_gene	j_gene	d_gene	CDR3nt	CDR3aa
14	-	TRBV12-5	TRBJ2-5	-	TGTGCTAGTGGTTTGTGGAGGGCCCAAGAGACCCAGTACTTC	CASGLWRAQETQYF
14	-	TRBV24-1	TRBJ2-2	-	TGTGCCACCAGTGACGCTGACGAAAGCGGGGAGCTGTTTTTT	CATSDADESGELFF
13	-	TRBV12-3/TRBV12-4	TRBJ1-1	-	TGTGCCAGCAGTTTGAAACTAAACACTGAAGCTTTCTTT	CASSLKLNTEAFF
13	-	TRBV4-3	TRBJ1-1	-	TGCGCCAGCAGCCAAGAGTTTCAGTATGAAGCTTTCTTT	CASSQEFQYEAFF
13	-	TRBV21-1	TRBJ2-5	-	TGTGCCAGCGATACAGGGTATGAGGAGACCCAGTACTTC	CASDTGYEETQYF
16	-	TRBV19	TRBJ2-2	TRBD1	TGTGCCAGTAGCCCGGGACAGGGTGTTATATCCGGGGAGCTGTTTTTT	CASSPGQGVISGELFF
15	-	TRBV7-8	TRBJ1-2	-	TGTGCCAGCAGCCCCCCGACAGGAGCTAACTATGGCTACACCTTC	CASSPPTGANYGYTF
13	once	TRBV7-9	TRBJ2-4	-	TGTGCCAGCAGCCAAGAGATGGCAAGAGTCCAGTACTTC	CASSQEMARVQYF
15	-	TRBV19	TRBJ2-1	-	TGTGCCAGTAGTATCCGAAGCGGTTCATACAATGAGCAGTTCTTC	CASSIRSGSYNEQFF
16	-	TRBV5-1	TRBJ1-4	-	TGCGCCAGCAGCTTGGCCATAGGGGGGGCTAATGAAAAACTGTTTTTT	CASSLAIGGANEKLFF
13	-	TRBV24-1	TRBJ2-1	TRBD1	TGTGCCACTTCCCGGGCAGGGGGCAATGAGCAGTTCTTC	CATSRAGGNEQFF
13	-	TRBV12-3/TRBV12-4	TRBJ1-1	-	TGTGCCAGCAGCAGAGCCCCGAACACTGAAGCTTTCTTT	CASSRAPNTEAFF
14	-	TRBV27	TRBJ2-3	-	TGTGCCAGCAGTTTAAATCCCCTCACAGATACGCAGTATTTT	CASSLNPLTDTQYF
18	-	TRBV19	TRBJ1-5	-	TGTGCCAGTAGTATATTTTCTGGACAGCTACATAGCAATCAGCCCCAGCATTTT	CASSIFSGQLHSNQPQHF
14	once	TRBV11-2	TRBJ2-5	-	TGTGCCAGCAGCTCAGAAAGGGCCCCGGGAACCCAGTACTTC	CASSSERAPGTQYF
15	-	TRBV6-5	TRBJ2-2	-	TGTGCCAGCAGTTACTCCAGGGTGGACACCGGGGAGCTGTTTTTT	CASSYSRVDTGELFF
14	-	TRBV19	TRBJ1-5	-	TGTGCCAGCCAATGGGCTGGACAAAATCAGCCCCAGCATTTT	CASQWAGQNQPQHF
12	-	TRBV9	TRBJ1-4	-	TGTGCCAGCAGCGTAGGAGGAGGGAAACTGTTTTTT	CASSVGGGKLFF
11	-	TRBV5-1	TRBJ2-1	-	TGCGCCAGCAATGAGGGATCGGGGCAGTTCTTC	CASNEGSGQFF
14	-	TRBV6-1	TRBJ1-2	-	TGTGCCAGCAGTGAAGCTGGGGGGGCCGTTGGCTACACCTTC	CASSEAGGAVGYTF
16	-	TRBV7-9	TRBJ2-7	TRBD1	TGTGCCAGCAGCTTAGTGTCAGACAGGGGAAACTACGAGCAGTACTTC	CASSLVSDRGNYEQYF
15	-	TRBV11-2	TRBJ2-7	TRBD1	TGTGCCAGCAGCCGGGACAGGGCGGTCCGCTACGAGCAGTACTTC	CASSRDRAVRYEQYF
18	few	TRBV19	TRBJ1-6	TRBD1	TGTGCCAGTAATTCCTTTCAATACAGGGGTGAGGGGAATTCACCCCTCCACTTT	CASNSFQYRGEGNSPLHF
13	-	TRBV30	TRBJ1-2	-	TGTGCCTGGAGCTGGGGGGAATATCCTGGCTACACCTTC	CAWSWGEYPGYTF
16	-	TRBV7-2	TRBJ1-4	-	TGTGCCAGCAGCACCCAAGAGCAGTGGGGGAATGAAAAACTGTTTTTT	CASSTQEQWGNEKLFF
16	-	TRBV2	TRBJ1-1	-	TGTGCCAGCACGTCGGTCTCGTCCCGGGTTGACACTGAAGCTTTCTTT	CASTSVSSRVDTEAFF
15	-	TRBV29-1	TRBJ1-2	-	TGCAGCGTCCTACGGGGGGGGGACCTTAACTATGGCTACACCTTC	CSVLRGGDLNYGYTF
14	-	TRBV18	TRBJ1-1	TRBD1	TGTGCCAGCTCTCCCAACCAGGGGGAGGGTCGGGCTTTCTTT	CASSPNQGEGRAFF
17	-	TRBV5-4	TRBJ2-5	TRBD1	TGTGCCAGCAGCTTGGGGTCCATCCGGGACAGGCAAGAGACCCAGTACTTC	CASSLGSIRDRQETQYF
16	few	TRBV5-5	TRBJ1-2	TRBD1	TGTGCCAGCAGCGCTGAGGCTCCAGGGGGAGGGGGGGGCTACACCTTC	CASSAEAPGGGGGYTF
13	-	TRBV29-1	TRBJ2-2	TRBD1	TGCAGCGTTGGGACAGGGACCACCGGGGAGCTGTTTTTT	CSVGTGTTGELFF
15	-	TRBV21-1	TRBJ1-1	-	TGTGCCAGCAGCATCGCCCTAGGGGAGTACACTGAAGCTTTCTTT	CASSIALGEYTEAFF
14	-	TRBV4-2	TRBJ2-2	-	TGTGCCAGCAGCCTACCAACTAGCCCCGGGGAGCTGTTTTTT	CASSLPTSPGELFF